These 24 T cell receptor beta chains originate from one sample sequenced in a study of CD8 T cells in ankylosing spondylitis. Using its own MiXCR run on the 5' RACE reads, TCRdb lists one record per CDR3 protein. The profile shows roughly 140,000 distinct CDR3 sequences, around two fifths of them singletons. Specimen: synovial fluid, either unsorted or a sorted T cell fraction (not recorded which). Every receptor here comes from a male donor with ankylosing spondylitis.

This sequence joins TRBV12-3 or TRBV12-4 and TRBJ2-7, with TRBD2 identical over 7 bases. This CDR3 region has 14 residues. Trimming at V came to 6 bases and at J to 5 bases, leaving 10 bases not matched to a gene. Here the CDR3 DNA reads TGTGCCAGCAGCACCTTCAGTGGGGGGGACGAGCAGTACTTC. This codes for CASSTFSGGDEQYF.

This clonotype has a handful of counts. The chain links TRBV4-2 to TRBJ2-3, with 7 bases aligning to TRBD2. Per germline, CDR1 LGHNA and CDR2 YNFKEQ. The CDR3 sequence is 16 residues long. J gave up 1 base and V 1 base, and 5 bases lay outside the gene matches. The chain's CDR3 is CASSQGLAEGTDTQYF. Written as DNA, the CDR3 is TGTGCCAGCAGCCAAGGCCTAGCGGAAGGCACAGATACGCAGTATTTT.

The chain uses TRBV12-3 or TRBV12-4 and TRBJ2-2; 9 bases fit TRBD2. The CDR3 contains 18 residues. J gave up 1 base and V 3 bases, and 9 bases lay outside the gene matches. CDR3 loop: CASSFALLTSGNTGELFF. The CDR3 nucleotides are TGTGCCAGCAGTTTTGCCCTTCTGACTAGCGGGAACACCGGGGAGCTGTTTTTT.

This clonotype was counted a few times. This chain uses TRBV5-6 with TRBJ2-5; the D gene is possibly TRBD2 (6 bases). The germline V gene encodes CDR1 SGHDT and CDR2 YYEEEE. This CDR3 comprises 15 residues. Trimming took 4 bases from V and 0 from J, leaving 13 bases between them. CDR3 nucleotide sequence: TGTGCCAGCAGCCTGGACTACTCGTACCAAGAGACCCAGTACTTC. Amino acids: CASSLDYSYQETQYF.

The chain couples TRBV3-1 to TRBJ2-1; D is tentatively TRBD1 or TRBD2 (5 bases each). Germline CDR1 LGHDT, CDR2 YNNKEL (reference sequence). V dropped 4 bases and J dropped 4 bases, with 20 bases sitting between them. The CDR3 covers 17 residues. CDR3 amino acids: CASSLGAFGWGYNEQFF. CDR3 DNA: TGTGCCAGCAGCCTCGGGGCCTTCGGCTGGGGGTACAATGAGCAGTTCTTC.

This chain links TRBV6-2 or TRBV6-3 with TRBJ1-1; tentative D call: TRBD1 (5 bases). The germline V and J ends were trimmed by 2 bases and 1 base, with 26 bases remaining between them. The CDR3 length is 20 residues. CDR1 and CDR2 (germline): MNHEY, SVGEGT. In DNA form, the CDR3 reads TGTGCCAGCAGTTACCGGGGGGTTCTTAAGCATCTTAAGCAGAACACTGAAGCTTTCTTT. It codes for CASSYRGVLKHLKQNTEAFF.

The V call is TRBV5-5, the J call TRBJ2-1; D is undetermined. Trimming took 2 bases from V and 10 from J, leaving 19 bases between them. The germline CDR1 and CDR2 sequences are SGHKS and YYEKEE (reference sequence). The length of the CDR3 is 15 residues. The CDR3 coding sequence is TGTGCCAGCAGCTTTGTGGGCAGAAAAAATCGGGAGCAGTTCTTC. Its protein product is CASSFVGRKNREQFF.

This clonotype was detected only a few times. The chain joins TRBV5-1 to TRBJ1-1; D remains unclear. Germline V gene data show CDR1 as SGHRS and CDR2 as YFSETQ. There are 16 residues in the CDR3. With 4 bases removed from V and 0 bases from J, the gap between germline ends came to 16 bases. Here the CDR3 reads CASSASPWTVNTEAFF. As DNA, the CDR3 is TGCGCCAGCAGCGCGAGCCCTTGGACGGTGAACACTGAAGCTTTCTTT.

Only a few counts were recorded for this clonotype. The gene calls are TRBV20-1 and TRBJ2-1, with D possibly TRBD2 on 5 matching bases. The CDR3 consists of 15 residues. V lost 0 bases and J lost 3, with 12 bases in between. Per germline, CDR1 DFQATT and CDR2 SNEGSKA (reference sequence). CDR3 sequence reads: CSARDVRVYYNEQFF. CDR3 DNA sequence: TGCAGTGCTAGAGATGTGCGGGTCTACTACAATGAGCAGTTCTTC.

The V gene is TRBV4-1, the J gene TRBJ1-1, with 8 positions matching TRBD1. The V gene's germline CDR1 is MGHRA and CDR2 YSYEKL. This CDR3 is built from 15 residues. V shed 3 bases, J shed 0 bases, and the junction held 3 bases outside the gene matches. The CDR3 nucleotides read TGCGCCAGCAGCCACTTGACAGGGGTGAACACTGAAGCTTTCTTT. It translates to CASSHLTGVNTEAFF.

The chain employs TRBV2 and TRBJ2-2; TRBD1 matches 8 bases. This CDR3 region has 17 residues. Per the germline V gene, CDR1 is SNHLY and CDR2 is FYNNEI. V gave up 6 bases and J gave up 4 bases; unmatched junction bases: 13. The CDR3 sequence is CASRPPWTGIFTGELFF. The DNA of the CDR3 is TGTGCCAGCAGGCCTCCCTGGACAGGGATATTCACCGGGGAGCTGTTTTTT.

This clonotype was observed a few times. The rearrangement links TRBV24-1 to TRBJ1-2; no firm D call. The germline V gene encodes CDR1 KGHDR and CDR2 SFDVKD. CDR3 size: 11 residues. Between the trimmed V and J ends, which lost 5 bases and 4 bases, there was a span of 4 bases. The CDR3, as DNA: TGTGCCACCAGTGGCACCTATGGCTACACCTTC. Protein: CATSGTYGYTF.

This clonotype was seen only a few times. The J gene is TRBJ2-7, the V gene TRBV20-1; D ambiguous. V was shortened by 5 bases and J by 7 bases, with 18 bases between the two germline ends. CDR1 and CDR2 (germline): DFQATT, SNEGSKA (reference sequence). The length of the CDR3 is 13 residues. CDR3 sequence reads: CSAFRPRDGEQYF. The DNA of the CDR3 is TGCAGTGCTTTTCGACCCCGAGACGGGGAGCAGTACTTC.

This clonotype has just a few counts. This chain uses TRBV28 with TRBJ1-5, with no clear D. The CDR3 totals 13 residues. With 5 bases removed from V and 7 bases from J, the gap between germline ends came to 12 bases. Looked up from germline, CDR1 is MDHEN and CDR2 is SYDVKM. The CDR3 region has the DNA TGTGCCAGCAGTCCACCTGGGAGGCAGCCCCAGCATTTT. It specifies CASSPPGRQPQHF.

The chain couples TRBV20-1 to TRBJ1-6; maybe TRBD1 (5 bases). In germline, CDR1 is DFQATT, CDR2 SNEGSKA (reference sequence). The CDR3 runs 16 residues. The V end lost 2 bases, the J end lost 5 bases, and 16 bases lay between the germline ends. CDR3 in amino acids: CSARPPRGPHNSPLHF. For the CDR3, the DNA is TGCAGTGCTAGACCACCGCGGGGACCCCATAATTCACCCCTCCACTTT.

This sequence joins TRBV4-1 and TRBJ2-5; TRBD1 matches at 7 bases. V gave up 0 bases and J gave up 4 bases; unmatched junction bases: 5. The CDR3 length is 15 residues. Germline V gene data show CDR1 as MGHRA and CDR2 as YSYEKL. CDR3 DNA sequence: TGCGCCAGCAGCCAAGAGACAGGGCGGCGAGAGACCCAGTACTTC. Amino acids: CASSQETGRRETQYF.

The chain couples TRBV28 to TRBJ2-7; 7 bases are a match to TRBD2. The CDR3 spans 14 residues. J gave up 3 bases and V 5 bases, and 7 bases lay outside the gene matches. Germline values: CDR1 MDHEN, CDR2 SYDVKM. CDR3 nucleotide sequence: TGTGCCAGCAGTCCGGGAGGCTGGTTCTACGAGCAGTACTTC. It is translated as CASSPGGWFYEQYF.

The chain combines TRBV20-1 with TRBJ2-7; D gene unclear. This CDR3 is 14 amino acids long. The germline CDR1 and CDR2 sequences are DFQATT and SNEGSKA (reference sequence). V was pared by 0 bases and J by 0 bases, with 9 bases between. CDR3 sequence reads: CSARDLVGSYEQYF. The CDR3 coding sequence is TGCAGTGCTAGAGATTTAGTGGGCTCCTACGAGCAGTACTTC.

This clonotype appeared a few times. The chain uses TRBV7-9 and TRBJ2-7, with D perhaps matching TRBD1 or TRBD2 (5 bases each). This CDR3 has 13 amino acids. The germline V gene has CDR1 SEHNR and CDR2 FQNEAQ (reference sequence). Trimming pared 11 bases from V and 0 bases from J, leaving 14 bases between. The CDR3 protein is CACRGENSYEQYF. The CDR3, as DNA: TGTGCCTGCCGAGGGGAGAACTCCTACGAGCAGTACTTC.

This clonotype occurred once. CDR3 DNA: TGTGCCAGCAGCCGGAGATGGGACAGGCGCTCTGGGGCCAACGTCCTGACTTTC. Translated: CASSRRWDRRSGANVLTF. The genes are TRBV6-2 or TRBV6-3 and TRBJ2-6, with 8 bases that match TRBD1. With 6 bases clipped from V and 0 bases from J, the junction kept 10 bases outside the gene matches. There are 18 residues in the CDR3. Per germline, CDR1 MNHEY and CDR2 SVGEGT.

For the CDR3, the DNA is TGTGCCAGCAGTTTGTACGGGGGATGGGAGACCCAGTACTTC. It encodes CASSLYGGWETQYF. The gene calls are TRBV12-3 or TRBV12-4 and TRBJ2-5, with D possibly matching TRBD2 (6 bases). The V end lost 3 bases, the J end lost 5 bases, and 13 bases lay between the germline ends. This CDR3 is built from 14 residues.

The chain links TRBV18 to TRBJ1-2; D uncertain. Trimming took off 2 bases at V and 4 bases at J, with 8 bases between the two ends. CDR1 and CDR2 (germline): KGHSH, LQKENI. This CDR3 spans 13 amino acids. The DNA for the CDR3 is TGTGCCAGCTCACCAAGGGTTATCTATGGCTACACCTTC. The encoded protein is CASSPRVIYGYTF.

V gene TRBV6-5 combines with J gene TRBJ2-1, with 11 positions matching TRBD2. This CDR3 is 15 amino acids long. Looked up from germline, CDR1 is MNHEY and CDR2 is SVGAGI. With V trimmed by 2 bases and J by 6 bases, 3 bases remained unmatched. CDR3 sequence: CASSYIAGGPNEQFF. The DNA of the CDR3 is TGTGCCAGCAGTTACATAGCGGGGGGGCCCAATGAGCAGTTCTTC.

This chain connects TRBV7-9 to TRBJ2-7; D not certain. In germline, CDR1 is SEHNR, CDR2 FQNEAQ (reference sequence). The CDR3 length is 11 residues. Between the trimmed V and J ends, which lost 4 bases and 7 bases, there was a span of 8 bases. The CDR3 DNA follows: TGTGCCAGCAGCTCGTTAGGGGAGCAGTACTTC. Protein product: CASSSLGEQYF.